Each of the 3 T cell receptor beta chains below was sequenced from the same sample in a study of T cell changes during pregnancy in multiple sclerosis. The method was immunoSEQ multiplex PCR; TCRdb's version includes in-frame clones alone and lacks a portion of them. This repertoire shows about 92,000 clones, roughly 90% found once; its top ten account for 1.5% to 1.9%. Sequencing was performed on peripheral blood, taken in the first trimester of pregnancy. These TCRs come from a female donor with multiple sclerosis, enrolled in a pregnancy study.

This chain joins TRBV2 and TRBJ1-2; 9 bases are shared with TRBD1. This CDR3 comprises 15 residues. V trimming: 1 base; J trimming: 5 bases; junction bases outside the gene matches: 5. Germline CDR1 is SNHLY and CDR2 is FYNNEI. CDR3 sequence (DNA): TGTGCCAGCAGTGAAGGGACAGGGGAGGGTTATGGCTACACCTTC. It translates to CASSEGTGEGYGYTF.

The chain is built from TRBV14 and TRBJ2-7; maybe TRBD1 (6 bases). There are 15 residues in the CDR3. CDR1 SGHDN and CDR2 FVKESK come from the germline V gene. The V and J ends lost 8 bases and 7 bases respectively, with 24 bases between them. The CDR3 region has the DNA TGTGCCAGCGCCGCAGAACTGGGGGCGCGAGGGGAGCAGTACTTC. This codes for CASAAELGARGEQYF. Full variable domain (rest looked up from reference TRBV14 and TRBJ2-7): EAGVTQFPSHSVIEKGQTVTLRCDPISGHDNLYWYRRVMGKEIKFLLHFVKESKQDESGMPNNRFLAERTGGTYSTLKVQPAELEDSGVYFCASAAELGARGEQYFGPGTRLTVT.

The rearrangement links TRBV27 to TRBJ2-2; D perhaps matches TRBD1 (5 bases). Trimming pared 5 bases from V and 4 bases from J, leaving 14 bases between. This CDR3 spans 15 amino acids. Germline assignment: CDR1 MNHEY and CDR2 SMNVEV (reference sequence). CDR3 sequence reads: CASSKAGLSTGELFF. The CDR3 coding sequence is TGTGCCAGCAGTAAGGCAGGGTTGAGCACCGGGGAGCTGTTTTTT.